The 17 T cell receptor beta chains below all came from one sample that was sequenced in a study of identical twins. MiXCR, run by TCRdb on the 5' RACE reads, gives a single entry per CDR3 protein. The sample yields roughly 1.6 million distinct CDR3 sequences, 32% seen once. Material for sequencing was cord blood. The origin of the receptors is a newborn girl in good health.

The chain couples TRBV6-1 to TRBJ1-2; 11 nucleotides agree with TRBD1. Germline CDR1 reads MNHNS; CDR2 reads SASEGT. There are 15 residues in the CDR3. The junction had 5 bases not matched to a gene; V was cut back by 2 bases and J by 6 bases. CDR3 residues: CASSEIRTGGDGYTF. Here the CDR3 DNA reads TGTGCCAGCAGTGAAATCAGGACAGGGGGCGATGGCTACACCTTC.

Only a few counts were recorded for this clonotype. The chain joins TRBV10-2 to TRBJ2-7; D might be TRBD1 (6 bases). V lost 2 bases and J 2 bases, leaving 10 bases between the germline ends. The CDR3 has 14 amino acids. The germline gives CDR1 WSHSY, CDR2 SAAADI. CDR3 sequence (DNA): TGCGCCAGCAGTGAGATCGGGACAACCTACGAGCAGTACTTC. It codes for CASSEIGTTYEQYF.

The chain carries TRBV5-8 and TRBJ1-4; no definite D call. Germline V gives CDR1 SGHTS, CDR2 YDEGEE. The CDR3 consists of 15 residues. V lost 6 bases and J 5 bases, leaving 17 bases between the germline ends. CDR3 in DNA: TGTGCCAGCAACTCCAGGACCGCCGACAATGAAAAACTGTTTTTT. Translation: CASNSRTADNEKLFF.

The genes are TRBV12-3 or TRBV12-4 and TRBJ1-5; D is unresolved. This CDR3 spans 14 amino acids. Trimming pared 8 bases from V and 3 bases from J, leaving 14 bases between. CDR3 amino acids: CASCSAGPNQPQHF. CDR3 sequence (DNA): TGTGCCAGCTGTTCGGCAGGCCCCAATCAGCCCCAGCATTTT.

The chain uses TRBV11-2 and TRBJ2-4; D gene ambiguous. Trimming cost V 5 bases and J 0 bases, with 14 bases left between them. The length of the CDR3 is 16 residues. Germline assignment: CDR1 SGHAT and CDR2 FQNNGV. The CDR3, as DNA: TGTGCCAGCAGCCCAAGTGGCAGCCTAGCCAAAAACATTCAGTACTTC. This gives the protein CASSPSGSLAKNIQYF.

The CDR3 nucleotides are TGTGCCACCAGCATTAAAACCCGACAGGGACCTTACTCCTATAATTCACCCCTCCACTTT. Protein sequence: CATSIKTRQGPYSYNSPLHF. The rearrangement joins TRBV15 to TRBJ1-6, with TRBD1 identical over 7 bases. With 4 bases clipped from V and 0 bases from J, the junction kept 15 bases outside the gene matches. CDR3 size: 20 residues. Per the germline V gene, CDR1 is LNHNV and CDR2 is YYDKDF (reference sequence).

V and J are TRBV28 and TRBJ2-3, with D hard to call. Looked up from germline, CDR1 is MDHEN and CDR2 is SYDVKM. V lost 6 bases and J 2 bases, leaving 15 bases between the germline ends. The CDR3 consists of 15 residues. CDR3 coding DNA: TGTGCCAGCAGCCTTACAGCTCCCCTCACAGATACGCAGTATTTT. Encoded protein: CASSLTAPLTDTQYF.

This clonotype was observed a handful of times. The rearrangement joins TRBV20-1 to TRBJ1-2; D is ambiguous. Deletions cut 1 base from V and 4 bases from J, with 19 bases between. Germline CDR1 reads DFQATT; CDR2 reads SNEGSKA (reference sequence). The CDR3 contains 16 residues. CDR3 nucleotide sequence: TGCAGTGCTAGAGGCGAATTGCACGTGACCATCTATGGCTACACCTTC. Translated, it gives CSARGELHVTIYGYTF.

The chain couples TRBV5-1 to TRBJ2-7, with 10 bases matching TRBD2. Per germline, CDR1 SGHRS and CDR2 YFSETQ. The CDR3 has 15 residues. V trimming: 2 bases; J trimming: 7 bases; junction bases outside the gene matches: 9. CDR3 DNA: TGCGCCAGCAGCTTTGGGGCTAGCGGGAGAAATGAGCAGTACTTC. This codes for CASSFGASGRNEQYF.

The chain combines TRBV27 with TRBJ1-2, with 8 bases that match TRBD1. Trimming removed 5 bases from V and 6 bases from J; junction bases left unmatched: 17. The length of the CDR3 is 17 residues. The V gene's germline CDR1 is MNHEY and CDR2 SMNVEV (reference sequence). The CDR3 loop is CASSLGRGTGLANGYTF. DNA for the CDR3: TGTGCCAGCAGTCTGGGGAGGGGGACAGGCCTAGCAAATGGCTACACCTTC.

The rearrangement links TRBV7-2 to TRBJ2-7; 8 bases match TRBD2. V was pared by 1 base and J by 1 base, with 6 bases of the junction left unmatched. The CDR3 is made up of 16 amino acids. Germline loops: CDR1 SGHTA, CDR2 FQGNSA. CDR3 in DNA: TGTGCCAGCAGCTTAGGTTGGCGGGAGGTATCCTACGAGCAGTACTTC. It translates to CASSLGWREVSYEQYF.

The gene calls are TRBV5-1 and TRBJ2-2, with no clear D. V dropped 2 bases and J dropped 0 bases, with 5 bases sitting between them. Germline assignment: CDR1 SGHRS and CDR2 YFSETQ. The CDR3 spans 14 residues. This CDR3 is CASSLQTNTGELFF. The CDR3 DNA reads TGCGCCAGCAGCTTACAAACGAACACCGGGGAGCTGTTTTTT.

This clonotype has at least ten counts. The CDR3 DNA is TGTGCCAGCAGCCACGGGACTTATAGCAATCAGCCCCAGCATTTT. Translation gives CASSHGTYSNQPQHF. The V and J genes are TRBV6-6 and TRBJ1-5; tentatively, D is TRBD1 (5 bases). Germline CDR1 and CDR2: MNHNY and SVGAGI (reference sequence). The CDR3 spans 15 residues. With 6 bases removed from V and 0 bases from J, the gap between germline ends came to 12 bases.

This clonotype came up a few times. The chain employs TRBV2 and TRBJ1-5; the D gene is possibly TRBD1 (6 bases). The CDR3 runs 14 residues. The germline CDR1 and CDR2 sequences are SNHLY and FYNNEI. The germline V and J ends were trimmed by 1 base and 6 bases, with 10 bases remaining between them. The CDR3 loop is CASSEDRVGQPQHF. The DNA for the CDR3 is TGTGCCAGCAGTGAAGACAGGGTAGGTCAGCCCCAGCATTTT.

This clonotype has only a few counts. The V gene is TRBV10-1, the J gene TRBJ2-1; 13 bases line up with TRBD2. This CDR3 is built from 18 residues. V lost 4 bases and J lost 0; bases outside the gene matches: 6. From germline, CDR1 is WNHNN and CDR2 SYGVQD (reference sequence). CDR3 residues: CASSAGTSGAFSYNEQFF. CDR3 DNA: TGCGCCAGCAGTGCCGGGACTAGCGGGGCTTTCTCCTACAATGAGCAGTTCTTC.

This CDR3 is CASSLRTGVSAYGYTF. CDR3 nucleotide sequence: TGCGCCAGCAGCTTGAGGACCGGGGTCTCCGCCTATGGCTACACCTTC. This chain connects TRBV5-1 to TRBJ1-2; no clear D. V lost 1 base to trimming and J lost 4 bases, with 17 bases between them. There are 16 residues in the CDR3. In germline, CDR1 is SGHRS, CDR2 YFSETQ.

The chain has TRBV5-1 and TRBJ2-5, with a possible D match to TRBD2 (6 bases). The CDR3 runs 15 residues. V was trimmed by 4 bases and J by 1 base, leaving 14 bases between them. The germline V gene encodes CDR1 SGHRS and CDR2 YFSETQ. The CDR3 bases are TGCGCCAGCAGCGTGTTCGCGGGACCCCAAGAGACCCAGTACTTC. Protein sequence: CASSVFAGPQETQYF.